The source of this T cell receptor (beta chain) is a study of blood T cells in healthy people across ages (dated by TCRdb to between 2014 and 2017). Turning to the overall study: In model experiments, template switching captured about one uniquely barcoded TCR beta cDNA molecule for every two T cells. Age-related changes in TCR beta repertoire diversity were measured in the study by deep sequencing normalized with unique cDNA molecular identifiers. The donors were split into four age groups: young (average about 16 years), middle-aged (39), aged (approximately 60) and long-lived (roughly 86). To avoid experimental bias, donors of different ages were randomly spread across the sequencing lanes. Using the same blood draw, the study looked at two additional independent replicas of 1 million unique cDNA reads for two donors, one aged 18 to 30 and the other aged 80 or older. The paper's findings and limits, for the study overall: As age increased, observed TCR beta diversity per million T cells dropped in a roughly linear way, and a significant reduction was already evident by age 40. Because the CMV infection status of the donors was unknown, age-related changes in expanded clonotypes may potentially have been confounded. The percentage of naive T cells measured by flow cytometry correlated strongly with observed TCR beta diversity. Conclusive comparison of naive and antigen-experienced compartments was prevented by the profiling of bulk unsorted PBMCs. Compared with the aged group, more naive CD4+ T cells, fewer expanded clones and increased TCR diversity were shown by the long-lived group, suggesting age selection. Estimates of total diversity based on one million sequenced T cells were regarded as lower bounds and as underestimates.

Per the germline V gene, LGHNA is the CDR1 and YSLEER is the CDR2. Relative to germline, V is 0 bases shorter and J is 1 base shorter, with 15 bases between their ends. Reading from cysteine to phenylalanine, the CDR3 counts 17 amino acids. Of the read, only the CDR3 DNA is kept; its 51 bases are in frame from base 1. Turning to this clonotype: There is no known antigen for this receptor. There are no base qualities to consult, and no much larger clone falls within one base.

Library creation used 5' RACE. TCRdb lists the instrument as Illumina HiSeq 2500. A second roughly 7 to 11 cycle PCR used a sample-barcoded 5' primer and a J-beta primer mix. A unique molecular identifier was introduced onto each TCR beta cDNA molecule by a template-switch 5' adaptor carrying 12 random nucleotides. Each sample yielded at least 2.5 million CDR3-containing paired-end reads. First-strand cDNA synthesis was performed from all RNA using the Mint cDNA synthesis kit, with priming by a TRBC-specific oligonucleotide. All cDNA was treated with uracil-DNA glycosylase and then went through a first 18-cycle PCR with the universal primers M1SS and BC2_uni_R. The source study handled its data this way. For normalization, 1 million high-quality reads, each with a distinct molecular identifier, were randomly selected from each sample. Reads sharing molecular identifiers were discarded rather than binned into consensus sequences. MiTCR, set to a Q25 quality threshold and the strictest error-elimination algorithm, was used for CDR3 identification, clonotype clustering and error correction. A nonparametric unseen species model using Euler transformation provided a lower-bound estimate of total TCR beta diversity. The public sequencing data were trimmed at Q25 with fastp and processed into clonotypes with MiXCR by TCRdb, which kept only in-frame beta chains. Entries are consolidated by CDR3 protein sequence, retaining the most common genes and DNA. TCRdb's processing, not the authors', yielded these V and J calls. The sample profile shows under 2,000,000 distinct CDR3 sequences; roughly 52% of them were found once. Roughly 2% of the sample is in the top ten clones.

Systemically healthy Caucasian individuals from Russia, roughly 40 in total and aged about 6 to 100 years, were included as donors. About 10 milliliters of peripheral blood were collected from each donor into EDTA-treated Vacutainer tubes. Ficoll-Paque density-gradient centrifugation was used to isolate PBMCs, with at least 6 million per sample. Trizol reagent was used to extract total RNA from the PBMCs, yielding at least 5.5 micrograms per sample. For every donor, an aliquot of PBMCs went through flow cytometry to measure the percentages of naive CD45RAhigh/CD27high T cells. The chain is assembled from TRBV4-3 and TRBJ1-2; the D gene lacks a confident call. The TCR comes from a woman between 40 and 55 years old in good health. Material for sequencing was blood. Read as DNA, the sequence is TGCGCCAGCAGCCAAGAGGCCAGAATAACTATTAACTATGGCTACACCTTC. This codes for CASSQEARITINYGYTF.